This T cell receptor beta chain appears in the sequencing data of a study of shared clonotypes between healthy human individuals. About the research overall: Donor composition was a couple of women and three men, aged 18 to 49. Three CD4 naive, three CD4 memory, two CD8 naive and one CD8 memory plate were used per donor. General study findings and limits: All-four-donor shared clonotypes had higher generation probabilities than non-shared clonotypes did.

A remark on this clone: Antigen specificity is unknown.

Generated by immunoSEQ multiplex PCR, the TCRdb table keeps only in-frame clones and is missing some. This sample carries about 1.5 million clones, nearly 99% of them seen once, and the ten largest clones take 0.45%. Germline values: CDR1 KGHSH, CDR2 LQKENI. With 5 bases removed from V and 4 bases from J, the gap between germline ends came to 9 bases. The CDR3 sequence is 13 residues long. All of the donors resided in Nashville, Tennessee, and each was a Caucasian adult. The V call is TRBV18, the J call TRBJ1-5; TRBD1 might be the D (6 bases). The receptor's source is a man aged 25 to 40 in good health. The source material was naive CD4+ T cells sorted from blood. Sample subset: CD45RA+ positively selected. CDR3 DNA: TGTGCCAGCTCATACAGGGCAAATCAGCCCCAGCATTTT. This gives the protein CASSYRANQPQHF.